This record covers a single T cell receptor beta chain. What antigen it recognizes has not been identified. Base qualities are not provided; no much larger clone lies one nucleotide away. Interpreted using the paper, the time point label stands for: pretreatment peripheral blood. The cohort comprised fewer than 35 patients with locally advanced or metastatic urothelial carcinoma treated at Memorial Sloan Kettering on a trial protocol. Peripheral blood mononuclear cells were collected pretreatment and during treatment, with between 1 and 8 total time points obtained per patient. The Qiagen DNeasy Blood extraction kit was used to purify genomic DNA from total PBMCs and from tumor samples. Collected pretreatment and during treatment, PBMCs were isolated and stored as previously described. After removal of 6 bases from V and 2 bases from J, the junction retains 4 bases not matched to a gene. The CDR3 has 14 amino acids, counting the end cysteine and phenylalanine. Only the CDR3 region is kept as DNA, spanning 42 bases read in frame from base 1. The germline V gene gives CDR1 as SNHLY and CDR2 as FYNNEI.

Synthetic TCR analog templates were spiked into each PCR so that absolute template abundance could be estimated from read counts. TCRbeta CDR3 regions were amplified from genomic DNA with bias-controlled V and J gene primers using the immunoSEQ assay. Sequencing of rearranged TCRbeta segments was done at approximately 20X coverage. Per the authors' processing: Clustering was used to correct sequencing errors, and CDR3s were annotated against IMGT to assign V, D and J genes. Downstream analyses used only productive TCRbeta rearrangements, leaving out any out-of-frame or stop-codon sequences. Clonality was calculated as one minus the Shannon entropy normalized by the log of the number of unique productive sequences. Fisher's exact test with Benjamini-Hochberg correction, using a cutoff of adjusted p below 0.01, was how clones that differed between time points or between blood and tumor were identified. This is the immuneACCESS table as TCRdb keeps it, with only in-frame sequences that have V and J called. A part of the clones is gone; compared with another copy, unresolved V genes explain less than half, and the rest is unexplained. That table supplies the V and J calls and clone size; D and trimming were determined from the DNA. The table for this sample lists 85,000 to 90,000 clones; under 90% of them were counted only once. Approximately 15% of the sample rests with the top ten.

This sample is part of a study of PD-L1 blockade in urothelial cancer (dated by TCRdb to the late 2010s). About the investigation overall: Every patient began therapy in about 2014 and was given atezolizumab 1,200 mg intravenously every 3 weeks. Blood samples were analyzed at two time points: 3 weeks after treatment start (second dose) and 6 weeks after treatment start. Pretreatment tumor samples, along with matched peripheral blood serially collected before and after atezolizumab treatment, were subjected to TCR sequencing. The study, an exploratory multi-omic analysis, examined somatic, immune and clinical correlates of response to PD-L1 blockade with atezolizumab in urothelial cancer. Durable clinical benefit was achieved by nine patients and was not achieved by 20 patients. In the same patients, whole exome sequencing and RNA sequencing of pretreatment tumors were performed in addition to TCR sequencing. About 90% of the 29 patients were males with bladder-origin urothelial cancer, and about 65% of the 29 reported a prior smoking history. Twenty-nine patients had pretreatment blood TCR-seq, approximately 24 had at least one posttreatment blood collection, and approximately 24 had tumor TCR-seq. Durable clinical benefit was defined as a progression-free survival longer than 6 months, and TCR features were additionally tested against progression-free survival and overall survival. Blood samples yielded a median of roughly 140,000 T cells and around 80,000 unique TCRs, with median clonality roughly 0.082. Patients had an ECOG performance status of 0 or 1 and had received between 0 and 3 prior chemotherapy regimens. Study-level results and caveats: Improved progression-free and overall survival was associated with having pretreatment peripheral blood TCR clonality below the median. Among patients with durable benefit, tumor-associated TCR clones showed greater expansion in peripheral blood 3 weeks after treatment started (n of about 20, p = 0.022). Because the sample size was small (n of about 30) and many exploratory analyses were performed, the results are intended to be hypothesis-generating.

Sequencing used PBMCs, obtained around atezolizumab (anti-PD-L1) treatment. The sequence came from a man in his 60s with urothelial cancer. The rearranged chain carries TRBV2 and TRBJ2-7; a stretch of 10 junction bases matches TRBD1. The CDR3 region reads CASRGQGVPYEQYF. The nucleotide sequence is TGTGCCAGCAGAGGACAGGGGGTGCCCTACGAGCAGTACTTC.